The 18 T cell receptor beta chains in this list originate from one sample, sequenced in a study of T cells in Graves' hyperthyroidism and ophthalmopathy. The CDR3 regions of TCR beta were amplified from RNA transcripts. In the first-round RT-PCR of the TCR CDR3, the HTBI primer set was used. TCRdb fed the multiplex PCR reads into MiXCR, producing one record per CDR3 protein. The table includes some 620,000 distinct CDR3 sequences, 15% to 20% detected once. Sample: blood. Source of these receptors: a woman in her twenties or thirties with Graves' hyperthyroidism.

In this sample, this clonotype turned up a few times. The J gene is TRBJ2-1, the V gene TRBV24-1; D not certain. Germline CDR1 and CDR2: KGHDR and SFDVKD. V was clipped by 1 base and J by 0 bases, with 3 bases between them. The CDR3 consists of 14 residues. CDR3 region: CATSDFGSYNEQFF. The CDR3 DNA reads as TGTGCCACCAGTGATTTCGGCTCCTACAATGAGCAGTTCTTC.

This clonotype has ten or more counts. The chain links TRBV12-3 or TRBV12-4 to TRBJ2-3, with TRBD2 identical over 7 bases. V shed 1 base and J 4 bases; nucleotides not matched to a gene: 5. This CDR3 is 15 amino acids long. CDR3 sequence (DNA): TGTGCCAGCAGTTTAGGCGGGAGATGGGCAGATACGCAGTATTTT. As protein: CASSLGGRWADTQYF.

Of note for this clonotype: A clone one base away is much larger, so this may be a read error. This rearrangement joins TRBV25-1 to TRBJ1-5; a weak D match, TRBD1 (5 bases). The germline gives CDR1 MGHDK, CDR2 SYGVNS. Trimming cost V 5 bases and J 0 bases, with 11 bases left between them. CDR3 length: 15 amino acids. The CDR3 DNA is TGTGCCAGCAGTAGTGACAGATATAGCAATCAGCCCCAGCATTTT. Its translation is CASSSDRYSNQPQHF. Drawing the rest from reference TRBV25-1 and TRBJ1-5, the complete variable domain is EADIYQTPRYLVIGTGKKITLECSQTMGHDKMYWYQQDPGMELHLIHYSYGVNSTEKGDLSSESTVSRIRTEHFPLTLESARPSHTSQYLCASSSDRYSNQPQHFGDGTRLSIL.

This clonotype came up a few times. Sequence at one end of the junction differs from germline and may be a read error. This chain connects TRBV7-8 to TRBJ2-2; D gene uncertain. The CDR3 length is 13 residues. Germline values: CDR1 SGHVS, CDR2 FQNEAQ. The CDR3 coding sequence is TGTGCTAGCAGGCACATTAACACCGGGGAGCTGTTTTTT. Translated: CASRHINTGELFF. The entire variable domain, with the rest obtained from reference TRBV7-8 and TRBJ2-2, is as follows: GAGVSQSPRYKVAKRGQDVALRCDPISGHVSLFWYQQALGQGPEFLTYFQNEAQLDKSGLPSDRFFAERPEGSVSTLKIQRTQQEDSAVYLCASRHINTGELFFGEGSRLTVL.

In its sample, this clonotype was seen many times. J is TRBJ2-3 and V is TRBV28, with a tentative D call TRBD1 (6 bases). The CDR3 is made up of 14 amino acids. Trimming left V 6 bases short and J 4 bases short, with 14 bases between. CDR1 is MDHEN and CDR2 is SYDVKM in the germline V gene. CDR3 coding DNA: TGTGCCAGCAGCCTCTCCAACAGGGCAGATACGCAGTATTTT. Its translation is CASSLSNRADTQYF. Full variable domain (remainder filled in from reference TRBV28 and TRBJ2-3): DVKVTQSSRYLVKRTGEKVFLECVQDMDHENMFWYRQDPGLGLRLIYFSYDVKMKEKGDIPEGYSVSREKKERFSLILESASTNQTSMYLCASSLSNRADTQYFGPGTRLTVL.

This clonotype appeared once. The chain recombines TRBV5-4 with TRBJ2-1, with 8 positions matching TRBD2. Trimming removed 2 bases from V and 5 bases from J; junction bases left unmatched: 9. The CDR3 sequence is 16 residues long. The V gene's germline CDR1 is SGHNT and CDR2 YYREEE (reference sequence). The CDR3 reads CASSFSSSGRHNEQFF. The CDR3 nucleotides read TGTGCCAGCAGCTTCAGTTCTAGCGGGCGACACAATGAGCAGTTCTTC.

Only a few counts were recorded for this clonotype. The CDR3 reads CASSSTGSRGTEAFF. The CDR3 region has the DNA TGTGCCAGCAGTTCCACGGGTTCACGAGGCACTGAAGCTTTCTTT. The chain links TRBV27 to TRBJ1-1; D is unresolved. The germline V gene has CDR1 MNHEY and CDR2 SMNVEV (reference sequence). The CDR3 contains 15 residues. Trimming stripped 4 bases from V and 4 bases from J, with 16 bases between.

The genes are TRBV20-1 and TRBJ2-1, with 14 positions matching TRBD2. Germline CDR1 is DFQATT and CDR2 is SNEGSKA (reference sequence). The CDR3 totals 16 residues. The V gene end was trimmed by 0 bases and the J gene end by 11 bases; junction bases not matched to a gene: 9. CDR3 sequence: CSARDGTSGSRGKQFF. The CDR3 DNA is TGCAGTGCTAGAGATGGGACTAGCGGGAGTAGGGGAAAGCAGTTCTTC.

This clonotype has ten or more counts. The chain recombines TRBV20-1 with TRBJ2-7, with D unresolved. This CDR3 contains 11 residues. Germline V lookup: CDR1 DFQATT, CDR2 SNEGSKA (reference sequence). The V and J ends lost 3 bases and 4 bases respectively, with 7 bases between them. Here the CDR3 reads CSASEEYEQYF. CDR3 in DNA: TGCAGTGCTAGCGAGGAGTACGAGCAGTACTTC.

This clonotype was counted many times. CDR3: CASSQPGRPVTEAFF. For the CDR3, the DNA is TGTGCCAGCAGCCAACCGGGACGGCCGGTCACTGAAGCTTTCTTT. This sequence joins TRBV3-1 and TRBJ1-1; D might be TRBD1 (5 bases). CDR1 and CDR2 from the germline V gene are LGHDT and YNNKEL (reference sequence). V gave up 2 bases and J gave up 4 bases, with 14 bases separating them. CDR3 size: 15 residues.

Many counts were recorded for this clonotype. This sequence joins TRBV28 and TRBJ2-3; no firm D call. V lost 2 bases and J lost 5, with 14 bases in between. This CDR3 contains 15 residues. The germline V gene encodes CDR1 MDHEN and CDR2 SYDVKM. In DNA, the CDR3 is TGTGCCAGCAGTTTAAAGTCAGGAGCCGGAGATACGCAGTATTTT. Translation gives CASSLKSGAGDTQYF.

As to this clonotype: A read error is possible here, since a much larger clone lies one base away. Written as DNA, the CDR3 is TGTGCCAGCAGCCATGAGGGAGATACGCGGTATTTT. Translation: CASSHEGDTRYF. The rearrangement links TRBV3-1 to TRBJ2-3, with D possibly being TRBD2 (5 bases). Per the germline V gene, CDR1 is LGHDT and CDR2 is YNNKEL (reference sequence). The CDR3 is 12 residues long.

This clonotype was counted ten times or more. The chain combines TRBV2 with TRBJ1-1; 9 bases line up with TRBD1. This CDR3 is built from 15 residues. CDR1 SNHLY and CDR2 FYNNEI come from the germline V gene. J lost 5 bases, V lost 6 bases, and 10 bases had no gene match. The CDR3 loop reads CASRPGTGIVTEAFF. The CDR3, as DNA: TGTGCCAGCAGGCCCGGGACAGGGATTGTTACTGAAGCTTTCTTT. Full variable domain (rest looked up from reference TRBV2 and TRBJ1-1): EPEVTQTPSHQVTQMGQEVILRCVPISNHLYFYWYRQILGQKVEFLVSFYNNEISEKSEIFDDQFSVERPDGSNFTLKIRSTKLEDSAMYFCASRPGTGIVTEAFFGQGTRLTVV.

In this sample, this clonotype turned up many times. This rearrangement joins TRBV28 to TRBJ2-7; 8 nucleotides align to TRBD2. The germline CDR1 and CDR2 sequences are MDHEN and SYDVKM. With V trimmed by 5 bases and J by 2 bases, 5 bases remained unmatched. The CDR3 sequence is 14 residues long. CDR3 amino acids: CASSPGGLAYEQYF. The CDR3 region has the DNA TGTGCCAGCAGTCCGGGGGGACTAGCCTACGAGCAGTACTTC.

This clonotype occurred many times. This sequence joins TRBV3-1 and TRBJ2-7, with D hard to call. The V gene's germline CDR1 is LGHDT and CDR2 YNNKEL (reference sequence). With 0 bases removed from V and 5 bases from J, the gap between germline ends came to 11 bases. The CDR3 length is 14 residues. The CDR3 sequence: CASSQEVRADEQYF. The CDR3 region has the DNA TGTGCCAGCAGCCAAGAAGTTAGGGCGGACGAGCAGTACTTC.

This clonotype has a count of ten or more. The gene calls are TRBV27 and TRBJ2-5, with D tentatively TRBD1 (5 bases). Germline loops: CDR1 MNHEY, CDR2 SMNVEV (reference sequence). V gave up 2 bases and J gave up 4 bases, with 11 bases separating them. The CDR3 contains 14 residues. CDR3 in DNA: TGTGCCAGCAGTTTAGCAGGGTCAGTAGAGACCCAGTACTTC. Its protein is CASSLAGSVETQYF.

This clonotype has a handful of counts. V gene TRBV6-1 combines with J gene TRBJ2-1, with D perhaps TRBD2 (5 bases). V was trimmed by 5 bases and J by 13 bases, leaving 12 bases between them. Germline assignment: CDR1 MNHNS and CDR2 SASEGT. This CDR3 has 11 residues. CDR3 nucleotide sequence: TGTGCCAGCAGTTTCGACGGAGGTCAGTTCTTC. It yields the protein CASSFDGGQFF.

This clonotype came up many times. The chain employs TRBV28 and TRBJ2-1; 16 nucleotides agree with TRBD2. CDR1 and CDR2 from the germline V gene are MDHEN and SYDVKM. J gave up 9 bases and V 4 bases, and 9 bases lay outside the gene matches. The CDR3 contains 17 residues. The DNA for the CDR3 is TGTGCCAGCAGTTCCCCCGGGACTAGCGGGAGGGCCACTGAGCAGTTCTTC. It encodes CASSSPGTSGRATEQFF. Looking up the rest from reference TRBV28 and TRBJ2-1 gives the full variable domain: DVKVTQSSRYLVKRTGEKVFLECVQDMDHENMFWYRQDPGLGLRLIYFSYDVKMKEKGDIPEGYSVSREKKERFSLILESASTNQTSMYLCASSSPGTSGRATEQFFGPGTRLTVL.